The 9 T cell receptor beta chains below were found in one sample sequenced in a study of cytomegalovirus exposure and HLA in healthy donors. Primers for the PCR totalled 60 Vbeta and 13 Jbeta. Assay used: immunoSEQ multiplex PCR; TCRdb lists only in-frame clones, some missing. Here the sample spans more than 95,000 clones, 60% to 70% being singletons. Sequencing used PBMCs. These receptors came from a woman aged 45-65 years in good health and CMV-seronegative.

This chain uses TRBV5-1 with TRBJ2-3, with a tentative D call TRBD2 (6 bases). The CDR3 length is 14 residues. CDR1 is SGHRS and CDR2 is YFSETQ in the germline V gene. V was shortened by 4 bases and J by 0 bases, with 9 bases between the two germline ends. CDR3 nucleotide sequence: TGCGCCAGCAGCGCGGGACTTAGCACAGATACGCAGTATTTT. This encodes CASSAGLSTDTQYF.

The rearrangement joins TRBV14 to TRBJ2-5, with 10 bases matching TRBD1. V dropped 2 bases and J dropped 4; count of bases not matched to a gene: 7. CDR3 length: 16 amino acids. CDR1 and CDR2 (germline): SGHDN, FVKESK. The DNA of the CDR3 is TGTGCCAGCAGCCAAACGGGACAGGGGAGAGGAGAGACCCAGTACTTC. Protein sequence: CASSQTGQGRGETQYF.

This clone was found a few times. The rearrangement uses TRBV2 and TRBJ2-3; 13 nucleotides agree with TRBD2. Germline V lookup: CDR1 SNHLY, CDR2 FYNNEI. The length of the CDR3 is 16 residues. The ends lost 7 bases at V and 1 base at J; junction bases unmatched: 5. CDR3 bases: TGTGCCAGCATAGGGACTAGCGGGGCACGCACAGATACGCAGTATTTT. Translation gives CASIGTSGARTDTQYF.

This clone was seen only once. The chain uses TRBV10-3 and TRBJ2-7; D is possibly TRBD1 (6 bases). The ends were cut back, 3 bases at V and 9 bases at J, with 18 bases in the middle. The CDR3 has 14 residues. Germline V lookup: CDR1 ENHRY, CDR2 SYGVKD. CDR3 sequence (DNA): TGTGCCATCAGTGAACAGGACAGCGCTCTGGGGCAGTACTTC. It codes for CAISEQDSALGQYF.

This clone has more than one count but fewer than ten. At one boundary the junction diverges from the germline segment, which might be a read error. This chain links TRBV7-7 with TRBJ1-3; the D is unclear. Germline-derived CDR1 and CDR2 are SSHAT and FNYEAQ (reference sequence). This CDR3 has 15 amino acids. CDR3 nucleotide sequence: TGTGCTAGCAGCTTAGGTCCCGGGTCTGGAAACACCATATATTTT. It yields the protein CASSLGPGSGNTIYF.

The chain has TRBV5-1 and TRBJ2-3; TRBD1 aligns across 10 bases. Germline CDR1 reads SGHRS; CDR2 reads YFSETQ. The length of the CDR3 is 18 residues. The V and J ends lost 2 bases and 2 bases, in that order; junction bases with no gene match: 11. CDR3 region: CASSLRTGGIRSTDTQYF. CDR3 coding DNA: TGCGCCAGCAGCTTAAGGACAGGGGGTATCCGTTCCACAGATACGCAGTATTTT.

The gene calls are TRBV11-2 and TRBJ2-7; 11 bases fit TRBD2. Germline V gene sequence: CDR1 SGHAT, CDR2 FQNNGV. The CDR3 covers 19 residues. The J segment lost 6 bases and the V segment lost 3 bases, leaving 19 bases of the junction unmatched. The CDR3 here is CASSFGLAGNLDPTGEQYF. The CDR3 region has the DNA TGTGCCAGCAGCTTCGGACTAGCGGGCAACCTAGACCCGACGGGCGAGCAGTACTTC.

The sample holds a few counts of this clone. This chain connects TRBV18 to TRBJ2-2; D is perhaps TRBD1 (7 bases). Germline CDR1 is KGHSH and CDR2 is LQKENI. Trimming took 5 bases from V and 6 from J, leaving 16 bases between them. The CDR3 runs to 15 residues. The CDR3 nucleotides are TGTGCCAGCTCAGCCCCAGACAGGGACTCCGGGGAGCTGTTTTTT. Amino acid sequence: CASSAPDRDSGELFF.

The gene calls are TRBV11-2 and TRBJ2-3; 10 nucleotides agree with TRBD2. The CDR3 totals 15 residues. Per the germline V gene, CDR1 is SGHAT and CDR2 is FQNNGV. V shed 5 bases, J shed 4 bases, and the junction held 6 bases outside the gene matches. CDR3 DNA sequence: TGTGCCAGCAGCCTAAATAGCGGGGGGTCAGATACGCAGTATTTT. It encodes CASSLNSGGSDTQYF.